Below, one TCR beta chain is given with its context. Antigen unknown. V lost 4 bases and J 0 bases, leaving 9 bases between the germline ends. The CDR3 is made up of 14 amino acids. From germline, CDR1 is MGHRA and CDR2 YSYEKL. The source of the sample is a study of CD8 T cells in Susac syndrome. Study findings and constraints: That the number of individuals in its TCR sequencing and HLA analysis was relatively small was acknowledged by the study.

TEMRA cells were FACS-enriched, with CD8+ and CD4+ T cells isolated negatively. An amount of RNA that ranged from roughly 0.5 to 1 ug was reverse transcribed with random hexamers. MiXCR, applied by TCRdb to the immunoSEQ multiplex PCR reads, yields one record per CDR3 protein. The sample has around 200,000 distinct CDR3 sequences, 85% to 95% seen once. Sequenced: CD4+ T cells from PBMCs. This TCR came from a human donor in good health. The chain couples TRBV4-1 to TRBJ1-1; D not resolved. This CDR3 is CASSLRLLNTEAFF. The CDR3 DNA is TGCGCCAGCAGCCTCCGACTACTGAACACTGAAGCTTTCTTT.